These T cell receptor beta chains were read from a single sample in a study of cytomegalovirus exposure and HLA in healthy donors. The repertoire was sequenced with immunoSEQ multiplex PCR; TCRdb's copy has only in-frame clones and lacks some. Of 180,000 or so clones listed, 76% are singletons. The sample comprised PBMCs. The receptors originated from a female donor in good health and CMV-seronegative. Both conserved end residues are part of each CDR3. A D gene is named only where the DNA matches it firmly. Part of the rows lack a size; the others show once, few, many or a class for expanded clones.

d_call: -
clone_size: -
v_call: TRBV6-5
j_call: TRBJ2-3
cdr3_nt: TGTGCCAGCAGTTACTTCGGAGGGGAGACAGATACGCAGTATTTT
cdr3_aa: CASSYFGGETDTQYF

d_call: -
clone_size: -
v_call: TRBV19
j_call: TRBJ2-3
cdr3_nt: TGTGCCAGTAGAGGCCTCGGGACAGCGGGGGCAGATACGCAGTATTTT
cdr3_aa: CASRGLGTAGADTQYF

d_call: TRBD2
clone_size: few
v_call: TRBV5-6
j_call: TRBJ2-5
cdr3_nt: TGTGCCAGCAGCTTGCGCGGGAGTGGACAAGAGACCCAGTACTTC
cdr3_aa: CASSLRGSGQETQYF

d_call: TRBD2
clone_size: -
v_call: TRBV7-7
j_call: TRBJ2-7
cdr3_nt: TGTGCCAGCAGCACCCCCCCCCGGACTAGCGGGAGTTGGTACGAGCAGTACTTC
cdr3_aa: CASSTPPRTSGSWYEQYF

d_call: -
clone_size: -
v_call: TRBV7-2
j_call: TRBJ2-2
cdr3_nt: TGTGCCAGCAGCCCCCAGGGGTTAATTGGAACCGGGGAGCTGTTTTTT
cdr3_aa: CASSPQGLIGTGELFF

d_call: -
clone_size: few
v_call: TRBV18
j_call: TRBJ1-5
cdr3_nt: TGTGCCAGCTCACCAGGGGACATACAGCCCCAGCATTTT
cdr3_aa: CASSPGDIQPQHF

d_call: -
clone_size: -
v_call: TRBV15
j_call: TRBJ2-2
cdr3_nt: TGTGCCACCAGCAGAGATCAGTTGGCCACCGGGGAGCTGTTTTTT
cdr3_aa: CATSRDQLATGELFF

d_call: -
clone_size: -
v_call: TRBV19
j_call: TRBJ1-1
cdr3_nt: TGTGCCAGTTCGACAGGAGGAGGAGTAGTAGCTTTCTTT
cdr3_aa: CASSTGGGVVAFF

d_call: -
clone_size: few
v_call: TRBV7-8
j_call: TRBJ1-4
cdr3_nt: TGTGCCAGCAGCCCCCAAATCGTTAGTCGGACAAGTCGAAATGAAAAACTGTTTTTT
cdr3_aa: CASSPQIVSRTSRNEKLFF

d_call: -
clone_size: -
v_call: TRBV30
j_call: TRBJ1-1
cdr3_nt: TGTGCCTGGAGCGCAAACCGACGGGGGGAAGCTTTCTTT
cdr3_aa: CAWSANRRGEAFF

d_call: TRBD2
clone_size: -
v_call: TRBV11-1
j_call: TRBJ2-5
cdr3_nt: TGTGCCAGCAGCGACCGGACTAGCGGGGGGTCGGAGACCCAGTACTTC
cdr3_aa: CASSDRTSGGSETQYF

d_call: -
clone_size: -
v_call: TRBV18
j_call: TRBJ1-3
cdr3_nt: TGTGCCAGCTCGTCGGGGGCTGGAAACACCATATATTTT
cdr3_aa: CASSSGAGNTIYF

d_call: -
clone_size: -
v_call: TRBV6-4
j_call: TRBJ2-2
cdr3_nt: TGTGCCAGCAGCTATGATTGGTCCGGGGAGCTGTTTTTT
cdr3_aa: CASSYDWSGELFF

d_call: -
clone_size: -
v_call: TRBV21-1
j_call: TRBJ1-4
cdr3_nt: TGTGCCAGCAGCCCCAACCCTACAGGGGGATTGGAAAAACTGTTTTTT
cdr3_aa: CASSPNPTGGLEKLFF

d_call: -
clone_size: -
v_call: TRBV11-2
j_call: TRBJ2-5
cdr3_nt: TGTGCCAGCAGCTTAGAGTCTCGGGTCGTAGAGACCCAGTACTTC
cdr3_aa: CASSLESRVVETQYF

d_call: -
clone_size: -
v_call: TRBV6-4
j_call: TRBJ2-2
cdr3_nt: TGTGCCAGCAGTCCCTCTCCAGGCACCGGGGAGCTGTTTTTT
cdr3_aa: CASSPSPGTGELFF

d_call: -
clone_size: -
v_call: TRBV20-1
j_call: TRBJ2-5
cdr3_nt: TGCAGTGCTAACAGGGAAGAGACCCAGTACTTC
cdr3_aa: CSANREETQYF

d_call: -
clone_size: -
v_call: TRBV25-1
j_call: TRBJ2-5
cdr3_nt: TGTGCCAGCTCAGGGGGGGAGACCCAGTACTTC
cdr3_aa: CASSGGETQYF

d_call: -
clone_size: once
v_call: TRBV5-1
j_call: TRBJ1-2
cdr3_nt: TGCGCCAGCAGCCCCCCTCAGGGTAGCTATGGCTACACCTTC
cdr3_aa: CASSPPQGSYGYTF

d_call: -
clone_size: once
v_call: TRBV5-1
j_call: TRBJ2-2
cdr3_nt: TGCGCCAGCAACGTAGCGAACGCGAACACCGGGGAGCTGTTTTTT
cdr3_aa: CASNVANANTGELFF

d_call: -
clone_size: -
v_call: TRBV6-5
j_call: TRBJ2-3
cdr3_nt: TGTGCCAGCAGTTTGGGACTTCCCACAGATACGCAGTATTTT
cdr3_aa: CASSLGLPTDTQYF

d_call: -
clone_size: -
v_call: TRBV27
j_call: TRBJ2-5
cdr3_nt: TGTGCCAGCAGACGAGTGGTCCAAGAGACCCAGTACTTC
cdr3_aa: CASRRVVQETQYF

d_call: -
clone_size: -
v_call: TRBV10-3
j_call: TRBJ1-5
cdr3_nt: TGTGCCATCAGTGACAGGTATAATCAGCCCCAGCATTTT
cdr3_aa: CAISDRYNQPQHF

d_call: TRBD1
clone_size: -
v_call: TRBV28
j_call: TRBJ1-5
cdr3_nt: TGTGCCAGCAGTGCCCCAGGGGGGAATCAGCCCCAGCATTTT
cdr3_aa: CASSAPGGNQPQHF